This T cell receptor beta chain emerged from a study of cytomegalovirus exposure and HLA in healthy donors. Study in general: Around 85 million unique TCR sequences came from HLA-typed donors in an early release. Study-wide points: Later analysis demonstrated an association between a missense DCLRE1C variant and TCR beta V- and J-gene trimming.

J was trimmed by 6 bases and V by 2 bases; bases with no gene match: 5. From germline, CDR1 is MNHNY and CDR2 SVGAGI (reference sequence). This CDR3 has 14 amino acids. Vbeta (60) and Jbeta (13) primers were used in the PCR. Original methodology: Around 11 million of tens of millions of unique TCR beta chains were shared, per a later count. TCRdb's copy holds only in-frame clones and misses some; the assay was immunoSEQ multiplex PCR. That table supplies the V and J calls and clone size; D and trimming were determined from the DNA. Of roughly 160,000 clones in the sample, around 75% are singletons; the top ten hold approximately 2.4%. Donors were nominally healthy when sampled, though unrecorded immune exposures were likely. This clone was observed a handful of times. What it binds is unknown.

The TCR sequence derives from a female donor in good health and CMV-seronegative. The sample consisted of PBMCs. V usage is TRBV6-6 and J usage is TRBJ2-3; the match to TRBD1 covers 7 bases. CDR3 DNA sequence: TGTGCCAGCAGTTACCTAATACAGGGGGATACGCAGTATTTT. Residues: CASSYLIQGDTQYF.